This entry features one TCR beta chain sequence. The table came from immunoSEQ multiplex PCR; TCRdb's copy has only in-frame clones and leaves some out. The repertoire includes approximately 13,000 clones, under 90% of them detected once, and about 22% sits in the top ten. The sample is drawn from a study of blood T cell repertoires in COVID-19. Study-wide background: PBMCs, B-cell-depleted T cells, or T cells provided the cDNA or gDNA that made up the material.

Germline CDR1 MDHEN, CDR2 SYDVKM. V was clipped by 8 bases and J by 9 bases, with 12 bases between them. This CDR3 is 11 amino acids long. This sequence originates from an older woman with acute or convalescent COVID-19. Source material: peripheral blood. The genes are TRBV28 and TRBJ2-3, with a possible D match to TRBD1 (6 bases). The CDR3 nucleotides read TGTGCCAGCGGTTCAAGGGGGACGCAGTATTTT. Translation: CASGSRGTQYF.